Each of the 6 T cell receptor beta chains below was sequenced from the same sample in a study of human T cells and chemical hapten exposure. The time point was: patch test 3, about 24 weeks after DPC sensitization. Regarding treatment: therapeutic diphenylcyclopropenone sensitization with weekly scalp DPC. The study extracted total RNA from unfractionated whole blood. One entry per CDR3 protein, called by TCRdb with MiXCR from the RACE reads. The table lists 30,000 to 40,000 distinct CDR3 sequences, approximately 12% of them singletons. The specimen comprised whole blood, sampled in connection with sensitization to the hapten diphenylcyclopropenone (DPC). These receptors were collected from a woman in her thirties or forties with alopecia areata. Some clones in this sample may be carry-over from other donors' samples.

This clonotype has at least ten counts. The genes are TRBV5-1 and TRBJ2-3, with D perhaps matching TRBD1 or TRBD2 (6 bases each). Germline CDR1 is SGHRS and CDR2 is YFSETQ. CDR3 length: 16 residues. V was shortened by 3 bases and J by 0 bases, with 14 bases between the two germline ends. The CDR3 DNA sequence: TGCGCCAGCAGCTCCGCGGGACACTCTAGCACAGATACGCAGTATTTT. Protein: CASSSAGHSSTDTQYF.

This clonotype was recorded many times. This chain connects TRBV24-1 to TRBJ1-2; D is perhaps TRBD1 (5 bases). Per germline, CDR1 KGHDR and CDR2 SFDVKD. With 4 bases removed from V and 7 bases from J, the gap between germline ends came to 18 bases. The CDR3 sequence is 15 residues long. CDR3 region: CATSDPVGQGTGYTF. CDR3 bases: TGTGCCACCAGTGACCCCGTAGGGCAGGGTACTGGCTACACCTTC.

This clonotype appeared a few times. CDR3 region: CASKGPESMGYTF. CDR3 DNA sequence: TGTGCCAGCAAAGGGCCGGAGTCTATGGGCTACACCTTC. The chain couples TRBV28 to TRBJ1-2; no definite D call. This CDR3 is 13 amino acids long. Between the trimmed V and J ends, which lost 7 bases and 8 bases, there was a span of 17 bases. Germline V lookup: CDR1 MDHEN, CDR2 SYDVKM.

This clonotype was seen a few times. The chain carries TRBV29-1 and TRBJ2-3; no clear D gene. The CDR3 spans 14 residues. V lost 6 bases and J 0 bases, leaving 13 bases between the germline ends. Germline V gene sequence: CDR1 SQVTM, CDR2 ANQGSEA. CDR3 bases: TGCAGCGTCTTCACCCACCGAAGCACAGATACGCAGTATTTT. As protein: CSVFTHRSTDTQYF.

Relative to its sample, this clonotype is medium-sized. The chain carries TRBV29-1 and TRBJ2-1; the match to TRBD2 covers 7 bases. The CDR3 length is 11 residues. The V and J ends lost 5 bases and 8 bases, in that order; junction bases with no gene match: 3. Germline lookup yields CDR1 SQVTM and CDR2 ANQGSEA. In DNA form, the CDR3 reads TGCAGCGTTTGGGGGGGTCATGAGCAGTTCTTC. Protein: CSVWGGHEQFF.

This clonotype has a count of ten or more. The gene calls are TRBV29-1 and TRBJ2-3; TRBD2 aligns across 10 bases. The CDR3 totals 16 residues. Trimming at V came to 6 bases and at J to 6 bases, leaving 15 bases not matched to a gene. Germline CDR1 is SQVTM and CDR2 is ANQGSEA. CDR3 in DNA: TGCAGCGTCTACTCCCAAGCGGGAGGGCCGTGGGATACGCAGTATTTT. It translates to CSVYSQAGGPWDTQYF.